The clone carrying this TCR beta chain was seen once. Data came from immunoSEQ multiplex PCR; TCRdb stores just in-frame clones and leaves some out. The data contain about 180,000 clones, roughly 86% of them singletons. This sample is drawn from a study of blood T cell repertoires in COVID-19. This CDR3 spans 14 amino acids. Trimming cost V 4 bases and J 1 base, with 13 bases left between them. Germline V gene lookup returns CDR1 SQVTM and CDR2 ANQGSEA. V usage is TRBV29-1 and J usage is TRBJ1-2, with D perhaps TRBD1 (5 bases). This clonotype originated in a woman aged 30 to 39 who had recovered from COVID-19. The sequenced sample consisted of PBMCs or T cells enriched from blood (not recorded which). Here the CDR3 reads CSVAGDGINYGYTF. DNA for the CDR3: TGCAGCGTTGCGGGGGACGGGATTAACTATGGCTACACCTTC.